This T cell receptor beta chain was profiled in a study of beta chain features in type 1 diabetes. Overall study context: The patients were much like the healthy donors in age, gender and cell yields. Findings and limits, study-wide: Within each of all four CD4+ subsets, Type 1 diabetes patients had TCRB CDR3s that were moderately but significantly shorter. Among type 1 diabetes patients, VDJ junctions had fewer insertions and more deletions.

Expressed TCRB transcripts got sequenced, as all isolated RNA was reverse transcribed. Profiled with immunoSEQ multiplex PCR; TCRdb holds only in-frame clones, not every one. The sample yields under 950,000 clones, 15% to 20% seen once. Germline CDR1 is SGHDN and CDR2 is FVKESK. This CDR3 comprises 13 residues. Trimming took 5 bases from V and 6 from J, leaving 10 bases between them. Comment on this clone: The antigen remains undetermined.

The clonotype comes from a woman aged 18-35 years in good health. The V call is TRBV14, the J call TRBJ2-2; maybe TRBD2 (5 bases). The material sequenced was naive CD4+ T cells from blood. CDR3: CASSIAAAGELFF. CDR3 nucleotides: TGTGCCAGCAGCATAGCAGCGGCCGGGGAGCTGTTTTTT.